A selection of T cell receptor beta chains follows, all from one sample in a study of blood T cell repertoires in COVID-19. Libraries were prepared by immunoSEQ multiplex PCR; TCRdb keeps only in-frame clonotypes and omits some of them. The sample carries approximately 450,000 clones, approximately 92% recorded once. The sequenced material came from PBMCs or T cells enriched from blood (not recorded which). The receptors were gathered from a man aged 25 to 40 who had recovered from COVID-19. Both conserved end residues are part of each CDR3. A D gene is named only where the DNA matches it firmly. Rows give clone size only sometimes, using once, few, many, or a class for an expanded clone.

>TRBV2|TRBJ1-2|.|.
CASRPDRTYGYTF
TGTGCCAGCAGACCCGACAGGACATATGGCTACACCTTC
>TRBV7-6|TRBJ1-5|.|TRBD1
CASSSSGTGGNQPQHF
TGTGCCAGCAGCTCTAGTGGGACAGGGGGCAATCAGCCCCAGCATTTT
>TRBV7-8|TRBJ2-7|.|TRBD2
CASSLTTSGDYPYEQYF
TGTGCCAGCAGCTTAACCACTAGCGGAGACTATCCCTACGAGCAGTACTTC
>TRBV11-2|TRBJ2-1|.|TRBD1
CASSLHHPEDRAYNEQFF
TGTGCCAGCAGCTTACACCACCCTGAGGACAGGGCCTACAATGAGCAGTTCTTC
>TRBV19|TRBJ2-7|few|TRBD1
CASSIPRDRGFEQYF
TGTGCCAGTAGTATCCCCCGGGACAGGGGATTCGAGCAGTACTTC
>TRBV4-1|TRBJ1-6|.|TRBD1
CASSQATGVNSPLHF
TGCGCCAGCAGCCAAGCAACAGGGGTCAATTCACCCCTCCACTTT
>TRBV11-1|TRBJ2-7|.|.
CASSLGQFSEQYF
TGTGCCAGCAGCCTTGGACAGTTTTCCGAGCAGTACTTC
>TRBV7-9|TRBJ2-7|.|.
CASSRSGGAYEQYF
TGTGCCAGCAGCCGATCGGGGGGCGCCTACGAGCAGTACTTC
>TRBV18|TRBJ2-2|.|TRBD1
CASSPGTGAFTGELFF
TGTGCCAGCTCACCCGGGACAGGAGCCTTCACCGGGGAGCTGTTTTTT
>TRBV4-1|TRBJ2-7|.|.
CASSQPRTGYEQYF
TGCGCCAGCAGCCAGCCCCGCACGGGCTACGAGCAGTACTTC